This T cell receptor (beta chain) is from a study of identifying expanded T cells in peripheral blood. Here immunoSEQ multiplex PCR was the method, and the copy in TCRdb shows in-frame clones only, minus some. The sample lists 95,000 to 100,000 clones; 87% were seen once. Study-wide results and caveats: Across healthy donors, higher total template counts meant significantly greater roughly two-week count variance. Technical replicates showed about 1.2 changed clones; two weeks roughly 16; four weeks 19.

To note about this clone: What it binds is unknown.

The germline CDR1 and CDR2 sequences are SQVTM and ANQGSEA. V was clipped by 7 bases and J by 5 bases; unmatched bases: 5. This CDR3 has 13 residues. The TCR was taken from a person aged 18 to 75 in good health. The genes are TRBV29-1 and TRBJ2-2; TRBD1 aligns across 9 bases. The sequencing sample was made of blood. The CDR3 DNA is TGCAGCGCCCCGGGACAGGGAACCGGGGAGCTGTTTTTT. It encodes CSAPGQGTGELFF.